The clone carrying this T cell receptor beta chain is medium-sized (0.01 to 0.1%) within its sample. Its antigen is unidentified. The sample originates from a study of metastatic and nonmetastatic thyroid tumors. Whole-study context: Peripheral blood and tumor or nodule samples from malignant and benign thyroid patients were compared.

Every patient was untreated before thyroid surgery. Under the authors' procedure: The authors used CDR3 differences across clinicopathological groups to build a distant-metastasis classifier for papillary thyroid cancer. Using MiXCR, TCRdb re-called clones from the PCR reads. The authors' filters were not applied to this entry. The sample holds 20,000 or so clones, roughly 15% seen once. CDR1 and CDR2 (germline): MNHNS, SASEGT. V lost 6 bases, J lost 5 bases, and 5 bases stayed unmatched. The CDR3 length is 15 residues. Study-level points and caveats: Significantly higher TCR beta diversity was reportedly seen in malignant thyroid tumors than benign nodules, in blood and tumor.

This sequence joins TRBV6-1 and TRBJ1-6, with TRBD1 matching 9 bases. The source of this sequence is a female donor with papillary thyroid cancer or a benign thyroid nodule (not recorded which). Some clones in this sample may be carry-over from other donors' samples. The sequenced sample consisted of tumor tissue. For the CDR3, the DNA is TGTGCCAGCAGCCTGGGGACAGGGAATAATTCACCCCTCCACTTT. Protein product: CASSLGTGNNSPLHF.